A selection of T cell receptor beta chains follows, all from one sample in a study of shared clonotypes between healthy human individuals. TCRdb's table, derived via immunoSEQ multiplex PCR, lists solely in-frame clones and lacks some. This repertoire shows a few hundred thousand clones, around 87% found once; its top ten account for about 16%. What was sequenced was memory CD8+ T cells sorted from blood. These receptors were obtained from a man aged 18 to 29 in good health. Each CDR3 is given with its conserved first and last residue. D genes are given only for firm matches. Size is omitted from some rows. Given values are once, few, many or a class for expanded clones.

v_gene,d_gene,abundance,j_gene,CDR3nt,CDR3aa
TRBV6-1,-,-,TRBJ2-7,TGTGCCAGCGTGAAAGGGAGCTCCTACGAGCAGTACTTC,CASVKGSSYEQYF
TRBV6-1,TRBD1,-,TRBJ1-5,TGTGCCAGCAGTGGGATATGGACAGGGTCTAGCAATCAGCCCCAGCATTTT,CASSGIWTGSSNQPQHF
TRBV27,TRBD1,-,TRBJ1-2,TGTGCCAGCAGTATCACCGGGACAGAGTATGGCTACACCTTC,CASSITGTEYGYTF
TRBV11-3,-,many,TRBJ2-3,TGTGCCAGCAGCCCGTCGGGTGCCACAGATACGCAGTATTTT,CASSPSGATDTQYF
TRBV6-1,-,-,TRBJ1-6,TGTGCCAGCAGTGAAAAACCAAGGGGATCACCCCTCCACTTT,CASSEKPRGSPLHF
TRBV29-1,-,-,TRBJ2-1,TGCAGCGCCTCCTTTGGGAAAGGTTACAATGAGCAGTTCTTC,CSASFGKGYNEQFF
TRBV4-1,-,-,TRBJ2-7,TGCGCCAGCAGTCCAGGGGGGGCGGGTGAGCAGTACTTC,CASSPGGAGEQYF
TRBV6-5,-,-,TRBJ1-2,TGTGCCAGCAGTTACTCGCAAGGGGATGGCTATGGCTACACCTTC,CASSYSQGDGYGYTF
TRBV27,-,-,TRBJ2-7,TGTGCCAGCAGTCTCTCAACAGGGTACGAGCAGTACTTC,CASSLSTGYEQYF
TRBV28,-,-,TRBJ2-2,TGTGCCAGCAGCTCCCCCCAGCGGACCCCCACCGGGGAGCTGTTTTTT,CASSSPQRTPTGELFF
TRBV7-9,TRBD2,-,TRBJ2-2,TGTGCCAGCAGCTTAGTTCCAGCGGGAGGGCCGGTTTCCGGGGAGCTGTTTTTT,CASSLVPAGGPVSGELFF
TRBV7-9,-,once,TRBJ1-2,TGTGCCAGCAGCTTAGGGACCCGGGACATTAACTATGGCTACACCTTC,CASSLGTRDINYGYTF
TRBV13,-,-,TRBJ1-2,TGTGCCAGCAGCGAAACAGGGATCGGCTACACCTTC,CASSETGIGYTF
TRBV11-1,-,-,TRBJ2-7,TGTGCCAGCAGCCCAGGGGGGTGGACCTACGAGCAGTACTTC,CASSPGGWTYEQYF
TRBV30,TRBD1,once,TRBJ2-3,TGTGCCTGGACAGACAGGGGGTTTAGCACAGATACGCAGTATTTT,CAWTDRGFSTDTQYF
TRBV4-1,TRBD1,-,TRBJ2-7,TGCGCCAGCAGCCAGGACAGGTACTACGAGCAGTACTTC,CASSQDRYYEQYF
TRBV10-2,TRBD2,-,TRBJ2-1,TGCGCCAGCGACCAGGGACTAGCGATTGAGCAGTTCTTC,CASDQGLAIEQFF